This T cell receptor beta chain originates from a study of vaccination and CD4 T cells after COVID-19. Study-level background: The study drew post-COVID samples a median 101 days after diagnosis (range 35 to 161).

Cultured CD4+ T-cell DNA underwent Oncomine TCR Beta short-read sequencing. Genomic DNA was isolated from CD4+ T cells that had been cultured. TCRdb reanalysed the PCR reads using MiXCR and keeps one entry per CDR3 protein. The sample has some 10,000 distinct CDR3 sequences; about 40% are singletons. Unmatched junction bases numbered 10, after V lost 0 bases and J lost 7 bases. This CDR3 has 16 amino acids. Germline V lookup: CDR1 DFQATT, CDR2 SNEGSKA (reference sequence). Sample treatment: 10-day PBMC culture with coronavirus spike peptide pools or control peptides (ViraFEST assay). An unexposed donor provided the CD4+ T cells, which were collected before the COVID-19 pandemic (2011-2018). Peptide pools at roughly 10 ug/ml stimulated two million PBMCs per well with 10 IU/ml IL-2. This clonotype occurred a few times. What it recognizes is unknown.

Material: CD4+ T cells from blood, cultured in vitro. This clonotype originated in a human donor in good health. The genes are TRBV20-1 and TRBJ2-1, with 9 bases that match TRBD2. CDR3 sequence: CSARDPQREVFNEQFF. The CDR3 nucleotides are TGCAGTGCTAGAGATCCCCAGCGGGAGGTCTTTAATGAGCAGTTCTTC.